Sequencing of this T cell receptor beta chain was carried out in a study of CD8+ T cells in alopecia areata (dated by TCRdb to 2017 to 2018). Study-wide context: Treated patients were enrolled in an open-label pilot trial of oral tofacitinib at 5 to 10 mg twice daily for moderate-to-severe alopecia areata. Patients received tofacitinib for 6 to 18 months and were then followed off drug for 6 months to check for delayed response and recurrence. Disease severity in treated patients was measured with the SALT score, which quantifies the percentage of affected scalp surface area. The study used high-throughput TCRbeta sequencing to examine T cell clonal expansion in alopecia areata, in both the C3H/HeJ mouse model and human patients. Scalp tissue and sorted CD4+ and CD8+ peripheral blood T cells from patchy and totalis/universalis alopecia areata patients and from healthy controls were covered by human TCRbeta sequencing. Patients on tofacitinib were biopsied at baseline and after 4 and 24 weeks of treatment, and several of the patients also had a later scalp biopsy. Scalp clonality was compared across normal scalp (n=4), patchy alopecia areata scalp (n=8), and alopecia totalis/universalis scalp (n=8). RNA was extracted with the PAXgene miRNA kit for fixed scalp, the miRNeasy kit for PBMCs, and the RNeasy kit for mouse skin. TCRbeta CDR3 regions were amplified by immunoSEQ multiplex PCR using 35 Vbeta forward and 13 Jbeta reverse primers. Results and caveats for the whole study, not just this receptor: Shared TCR sequences between patients were less evident than in mice, which may be partly attributable to HLA diversity in the patient population. Many expanded lesional clones were found to persist in scalp and blood during tofacitinib treatment, and relapse after treatment cessation may be partly explained by this persistence. Compared with normal scalp, lesional scalp, particularly in alopecia totalis/universalis, had higher clonality and more expanded CD8+ clones, which suggests antigenic drive. Because the treated cohort was small and had only one nonresponder, larger studies are needed to examine links between baseline CD8+ expansion and response. Tofacitinib significantly decreased scalp clonality and the number of expanded CD8+ clones among the top 100 scalp clones. Resident alphabeta T cells in normal human skin are also sequenced, complicating scalp TCR repertoire analysis, unlike mouse skin dominated by gammadelta T cells.

The library was produced with the immunoSEQ multiplex PCR assay. For TCR sequencing, RNA was extracted from every sample and reverse transcribed into cDNA to serve as template. SuperScript III was used for first-strand cDNA synthesis, primed with a 2:1 mix of oligo-dT and random hexamers. A synthetic immune receptor repertoire was used to gauge amplification bias, and whatever bias remained was removed computationally. The study's processing was this. Raw reads were preprocessed to remove errors, and CDR3 was defined according to IMGT conventions as the region from the conserved cysteine to phenylalanine. Clonality was computed by normalizing Shannon entropy by log2 of the number of productive unique TCRs and subtracting the result from 1. Whether scalp clones were CD4 or CD8 was inferred by matching scalp TCRbeta sequences against CD4 and CD8 repertoires sorted from blood. TCRdb limited this immuneACCESS table to in-frame rearrangements with V and J called. A share of clones is missing; checked studies link under half to unresolved V genes, and the rest is unexplained. V and J calls and clone size are those listed in that table; D and trimming were worked out from the DNA. This sample gives approximately 210,000 clones in total; just over 65% of them show up just once. The top ten clones comprise 1% to 1.5% of the sample.

Regarding this clone: Its target antigen remains unknown. No base quality information exists; no much larger clone differs at one position.

The CDR3 contains 15 residues, cysteine and phenylalanine counted. Only CDR3 DNA remains: 45 bases, in frame from the first base. V sheds 4 bases and J sheds 2 bases, leaving 15 bases between their ends. The germline V gene specifies SGDLS as CDR1 and YYNGEE as CDR2. In light of the paper, this sample's treatment or condition label describes: oral pan-JAK inhibitor, 5-10 mg twice daily. Lesional scalp punch biopsies and peripheral blood were obtained from alopecia areata patients. PBMCs were isolated by density centrifugation and stained for CD3, CD4 and CD8, and CD4+ and CD8+ T cells were sorted on a FACSAria.

Source: CD4+ T cells sorted from blood, taken at approximately week 44, from a patient treated with tofacitinib. Rearrangement joined TRBV9 to TRBJ1-1, and TRBD1 may be the D gene, going by 6 matching bases. The TCR was taken from a human donor with alopecia areata. The CDR3 is CASSPRTELNTEAFF. The DNA reads TGTGCCAGCAGCCCGAGGACAGAACTAAACACTGAAGCTTTCTTT.